This T cell receptor (beta chain) was sequenced during a study of T cells in Graves' hyperthyroidism and ophthalmopathy (dated by TCRdb to the late 2010s). About the study as a whole: Peripheral blood was collected at initial diagnosis, before any treatment. The 95 to 100 discovery patients were randomly split 7:3 into training and test sets. The paper describes TCR Vbeta CDR3 sequencing of 120 to 150 peripheral blood samples, made up of approximately 40 ophthalmopathy patients, 70 to 75 hyperthyroidism patients and roughly 17 progressor patients. To identify distinguishing TCR V-J signatures, a discovery cohort of 90 to 100 patients was used, comprising approximately 40 with Graves' ophthalmopathy and around 57 with stable Graves' hyperthyroidism. In several Graves' hyperthyroidism patients, the study also compared T-cell repertoires from thyroid tissue with T-cell repertoires from blood. Prospective prediction of ophthalmopathy was tested in an independent validation cohort consisting of 18 hyperthyroidism patients and more than 15 patients who later progressed to ophthalmopathy. After blood sampling, hyperthyroidism patients were treated with methimazole at a starting dose of 30 mg daily, and ophthalmopathy patients were treated with high-dose intravenous methylprednisolone. General study outcomes and caveats: Most expanded thyroid clonotypes (frequency above 0.001) were also found in blood, which suggests that blood repertoires may mirror thyroid immune responses. No statistical method was used to fix the sample size in advance, and group allocation was not hidden from the investigators. In validation, the model predicted progression to ophthalmopathy a median of about 6 months before onset, with roughly 70% sensitivity and roughly 77% specificity. A 13 V-J signature model separated ophthalmopathy from stable hyperthyroidism, with 87.88% sensitivity and 81.08% specificity in cross-validation and 80%/75% in testing.

Stable Graves' hyperthyroidism was defined as the absence of progression to ophthalmopathy over 18 months of follow-up. Hyperthyroidism patients were aged 18 to 65 years and newly diagnosed, with disease duration of less than 2 months. Exclusion was applied to patients with uncontrolled infections, other autoimmune diseases, pregnancy or lactation. Diagnoses were based on clinical symptoms, serum thyroxine and TRAb, thyroid ultrasound and orbital computed tomography. PBMCs were isolated from approximately 10 ml of fresh peripheral blood by Ficoll-Paque density gradient centrifugation. Trizol reagent was used to extract total RNA, and RNA quality was then checked on an Agilent 2100 Bioanalyzer. V is pruned by 5 bases and J by 5 bases, leaving 10 bases of the junction without a gene match. Per the germline V gene, MDHEN is the CDR1 and SYDVKM is the CDR2. The CDR3, from cysteine to phenylalanine, totals 15 residues. Just the 45-base CDR3 DNA is kept, in frame starting at base 1.

The TCR beta CDR3 regions were amplified from the RNA transcripts. The first round of RT-PCR for the TCR CDR3 was performed with the HTBI primer set and the Qiagen OneStep RT-PCR kit. The libraries were constructed in a second round of multiplex PCR and then size-selected and purified. Sequencing of the libraries was done on an Illumina HiSeq2000 using paired-end 100 bp reads. Processing in the source paper ran as follows. SOAPnuke was used to process the raw data, throwing out any read that contained adapters or uncalled bases, had a mean Phred below 15, or lacked an exact constant-primer or identifier match. High-quality paired reads were merged with COPE v1.2.5, and unique nucleotide sequences were defined as clonotypes. MiTCR v1.1 was used to align the clonotypes against IMGT TRBV, TRBD and TRBJ reference segments. Analysis was restricted to V-J combinations with a frequency above 0.0001, which covered 99.2% of repertoires. A TCS score was defined as the ratio of F50 (clonal expansion) to E x V (chaos), with BLOSUM62-based TCRdist applied between CDR3 peptides within each V-J. Welch's t-statistics and random forest reduced fewer than 550 V-J features to about 12, which were used in a naive Bayes classifier (R e1071). Through fastp at Q25 and MiXCR, TCRdb rebuilt clones from the public reads, retaining in-frame beta chains. Every entry covers one CDR3 protein and lists the most common genes and DNA from its rows. Here the V and J calls rest on TCRdb's processing, not on the authors' analysis. This sample comprises over 500,000 distinct CDR3 sequences, less than 15% of them detected only once. The biggest ten clones account for approximately 15% of the sample.

In its sample, this clonotype was seen many times. Its target antigen remains unknown. No base qualities exist here, and no much larger clone lies one base off it. The receptor's source is a middle-aged woman with Graves' hyperthyroidism. Sample: blood. The chain couples TRBV28 to TRBJ2-7; 9 central bases correspond to TRBD1. The CDR3 has the sequence CASSPGDRAVDEQYF. The sequenced DNA is TGTGCCAGCAGTCCCGGGGACAGGGCGGTTGACGAGCAGTACTTC.